The 22 T cell receptor beta chains below come from one sample, sequenced in a study of human thymus T cells. Produced via immunoSEQ multiplex PCR; TCRdb's table is partial and in-frame only. This table has 75,000 to 90,000 clones, approximately 97% appearing once. Resections were taken during corrective heart surgery, and the thymus tissue came from these. Sequencing used thymus tissue. The receptors come from a boy in the first two years of life with a congenital heart defect but otherwise immunologically healthy.

J is TRBJ2-5 and V is TRBV25-1, with 11 positions matching TRBD2. Germline V CDR1 and CDR2: MGHDK, SYGVNS. V lost 1 base and J lost 4; bases outside the gene matches: 11. This CDR3 spans 18 amino acids. The CDR3 DNA follows: TGTGCCAGCAGTGAATTTGGAGGCGGTAGCGGGAGGGGAGAGACCCAGTACTTC. Translated, it gives CASSEFGGGSGRGETQYF.

V and J are TRBV27 and TRBJ1-2; the D gene is possibly TRBD1 (6 bases). In germline, CDR1 is MNHEY, CDR2 SMNVEV (reference sequence). Trimming removed 3 bases from V and 6 bases from J, with 20 bases in between. This CDR3 spans 16 amino acids. CDR3: CASSLVGQGLRNGYTF. The CDR3 DNA is TGTGCCAGCAGTTTGGTTGGGCAGGGGTTAAGGAATGGCTACACCTTC.

This sequence joins TRBV10-2 and TRBJ1-4; the D gene is possibly TRBD1 (6 bases). The CDR3 has 13 amino acids. V was cut by 9 bases and J by 8 bases, with 16 bases left in between. Germline values: CDR1 WSHSY, CDR2 SAAADI. DNA for the CDR3: TGCGCCAGTAAAGGGACTCAGGGGGAAAAACTGTTTTTT. Its translation: CASKGTQGEKLFF.

The rearrangement uses TRBV30 and TRBJ1-1, with a tentative D call TRBD1 (6 bases). Germline lookup yields CDR1 GTSNPN and CDR2 SVGIG (reference sequence). CDR3 length equals 13 residues. Trimming shortened V by 3 bases and J by 5 bases, and 13 bases separated the two germline ends. The CDR3 sequence: CAWRVGGRTEAFF. Here the CDR3 DNA reads TGTGCCTGGAGAGTGGGGGGGCGGACTGAAGCTTTCTTT.

The chain uses TRBV6-5 and TRBJ2-7; possibly TRBD2 for D (5 bases). The V end was cut by 6 bases, the J end by 0 bases, with 12 bases between. The length of the CDR3 is 14 residues. Germline loops: CDR1 MNHEY, CDR2 SVGAGI. The DNA of the CDR3 is TGTGCCAGCAGCCACGGGGAAGACTCCTACGAGCAGTACTTC. Translated: CASSHGEDSYEQYF.

This chain connects TRBV9 to TRBJ2-3, with D possibly matching TRBD2 (6 bases). This CDR3 has 16 residues. Germline V gives CDR1 SGDLS, CDR2 YYNGEE. Deletions cut 3 bases from V and 6 bases from J, with 20 bases between. CDR3 DNA sequence: TGTGCCAGCAGCGACCTGACTAGTTTGACGCCGGATACGCAGTATTTT. The encoded protein is CASSDLTSLTPDTQYF.

V is TRBV28 and J is TRBJ2-2, with unresolved D. The CDR3 sequence is 19 residues long. V lost 5 bases, J lost 4 bases, and 26 bases lay in between. Germline assignment: CDR1 MDHEN and CDR2 SYDVKM. CDR3 DNA sequence: TGTGCCAGCAGTCCCCCTAGTAGGAAACCCCAGCAACCCACCGGGGAGCTGTTTTTT. Encoded protein: CASSPPSRKPQQPTGELFF.

The chain is built from TRBV19 and TRBJ2-1; 8 bases align to TRBD2. The CDR3 extends over 14 amino acids. Germline V gene lookup returns CDR1 LNHDA and CDR2 SQIVND (reference sequence). V lost 1 base, J lost 10 bases, and 6 bases stayed unmatched. The CDR3 DNA reads as TGTGCCAGTAGTATAGCGGGAGGGACAATCGAGCAGTTCTTC. Its protein product is CASSIAGGTIEQFF. Variable domain in full (rest from reference TRBV19 and TRBJ2-1): DGGITQSPKYLFRKEGQNVTLSCEQNLNHDAMYWYRQDPGQGLRLIYYSQIVNDFQKGDIAEGYSVSREKKESFPLTVTSAQKNPTAFYLCASSIAGGTIEQFFGPGTRLTVL.

The rearrangement links TRBV27 to TRBJ2-5; 8 positions agree with TRBD2. This CDR3 is built from 17 residues. V shed 7 bases, J shed 4 bases, and the junction held 17 bases outside the gene matches. CDR1 and CDR2 from the germline V gene are MNHEY and SMNVEV (reference sequence). The CDR3 DNA sequence: TGTGCCAGCAACCCCTTACGTGGGACTAGTTGGGGAGAGACCCAGTACTTC. It codes for CASNPLRGTSWGETQYF.

Only one count was recorded for this clone. The rearrangement links TRBV6-4 to TRBJ2-1; 7 bases match TRBD2. This CDR3 comprises 18 residues. V lost 0 bases and J lost 5; bases outside the gene matches: 13. The V gene's germline CDR1 is MRHNA and CDR2 SNTAGT. The CDR3 spells CASSDSIPPGGGNNEQFF. The CDR3 nucleotides are TGTGCCAGCAGTGACTCGATTCCGCCGGGCGGGGGAAACAATGAGCAGTTCTTC.

This CDR3 reads CASSSDRGLGSPLHF. As DNA, the CDR3 is TGTGCCAGCAGCTCCGACAGGGGGTTAGGGTCACCCCTCCACTTT. The chain joins TRBV7-9 to TRBJ1-6, with 9 bases lining up with TRBD1. The V gene's germline CDR1 is SEHNR and CDR2 FQNEAQ (reference sequence). Trimming at V came to 4 bases and at J to 10 bases, leaving 8 bases not matched to a gene. This CDR3 is 15 amino acids long.

This clone was recorded once. The rearrangement links TRBV9 to TRBJ1-3, with D possibly matching TRBD1 (6 bases). Germline CDR1 SGDLS, CDR2 YYNGEE. The length of the CDR3 is 16 residues. V lost 4 bases and J lost 0, with 14 bases in between. The CDR3, as DNA: TGTGCCAGCAGCTCACTCGACAGGTCCTCTGGAAACACCATATATTTT. Translating it yields CASSSLDRSSGNTIYF.

This rearrangement joins TRBV4-2 to TRBJ1-5; 7 nucleotides agree with TRBD1. Trimming took 1 base from V and 5 from J; bases not matched to a gene: 8. Germline loops: CDR1 LGHNA, CDR2 YNFKEQ. CDR3 length: 16 amino acids. CDR3 sequence reads: CASSQVDRAVDQPQHF. The DNA of the CDR3 is TGTGCCAGCAGCCAAGTTGACAGGGCCGTGGATCAGCCCCAGCATTTT.

The chain is built from TRBV10-2 and TRBJ1-2; 7 bases fit TRBD1. The CDR3 is made up of 15 amino acids. The V and J ends lost 0 bases and 3 bases, in that order; junction bases with no gene match: 4. Looked up from germline, CDR1 is WSHSY and CDR2 is SAAADI. CDR3 DNA: TGCGCCAGCAGTGAGTCTAAGACAGGGCACTATGGCTACACCTTC. Its translation is CASSESKTGHYGYTF.

This chain links TRBV7-2 with TRBJ1-5; D not resolved. CDR3 length: 13 residues. CDR1 is SGHTA and CDR2 is FQGNSA in the germline V gene. V shed 1 base and J shed 9 bases, with 10 bases lying between them. CDR3: CASSLEPPGPQHF. CDR3 coding DNA: TGTGCCAGCAGCTTAGAACCCCCCGGGCCCCAGCATTTT. Complete variable domain (other parts from reference TRBV7-2 and TRBJ1-5): GAGVSQSPSNKVTEKGKDVELRCDPISGHTALYWYRQSLGQGLEFLIYFQGNSAPDKSGLPSDRFSAERTGGSVSTLTIQRTQQEDSAVYLCASSLEPPGPQHFGDGTRLSIL.

The chain carries TRBV29-1 and TRBJ2-1; 12 nucleotides agree with TRBD2. Looked up from germline, CDR1 is SQVTM and CDR2 is ANQGSEA. The CDR3 has 15 residues. Losses at the gene ends were 0 bases for V and 6 bases for J; bases not matched to a gene: 3. Here the CDR3 reads CSVEETSGRFNEQFF. CDR3 sequence (DNA): TGCAGCGTTGAAGAAACTAGCGGGAGGTTCAATGAGCAGTTCTTC.

This sequence joins TRBV27 and TRBJ2-3; 7 positions agree with TRBD1. Germline CDR1 reads MNHEY; CDR2 reads SMNVEV (reference sequence). V was pared by 5 bases and J by 4 bases, with 18 bases of the junction left unmatched. The CDR3 spans 18 residues. CDR3 protein: CASSPRARGFQGADTQYF. Here the CDR3 DNA reads TGTGCCAGCAGTCCCCGTGCGAGGGGCTTTCAGGGGGCAGATACGCAGTATTTT.

The chain has TRBV11-3 and TRBJ2-1; D is ambiguous. The CDR3 covers 13 residues. Germline-derived CDR1 and CDR2 are SGHNT and YENEEA. Trimming took off 4 bases at V and 0 bases at J, with 4 bases between the two ends. The CDR3 bases are TGTGCCAGCAGCTCCCGCTCCTACAATGAGCAGTTCTTC. This sequence encodes CASSSRSYNEQFF.

The chain joins TRBV9 to TRBJ2-5; D might be TRBD2 (6 bases). The CDR3 sequence is 14 residues long. V was pared by 3 bases and J by 5 bases, with 14 bases between. In germline, CDR1 is SGDLS, CDR2 YYNGEE. CDR3 sequence (DNA): TGTGCCAGCAGCGACGCGGGGCTTGGGGAGACCCAGTACTTC. This encodes CASSDAGLGETQYF.

The chain has TRBV6-6 and TRBJ1-2; D gene unclear. In germline, CDR1 is MNHNY, CDR2 SVGAGI (reference sequence). The CDR3 is 14 residues long. V lost 8 bases and J 6 bases, leaving 19 bases between the germline ends. CDR3: CASLSEVTNDGYTF. As DNA, the CDR3 is TGTGCCAGCCTATCGGAGGTAACCAATGATGGCTACACCTTC.

The chain recombines TRBV12-5 with TRBJ2-4, with D possibly being TRBD2 (6 bases). The V gene lost 6 bases and the J gene lost 4 bases, with 13 bases spanning the gap. CDR1 LGHNT and CDR2 FRNRAP come from the germline V gene. This CDR3 is built from 14 residues. CDR3 coding DNA: TGTGCTAGTGGGTCGGGGGTGGTAAAAAACATTCAGTACTTC. This encodes CASGSGVVKNIQYF.

V gene TRBV14 combines with J gene TRBJ2-7; 9 bases align to TRBD2. This CDR3 contains 14 residues. Germline V gene lookup returns CDR1 SGHDN and CDR2 FVKESK. V lost 5 bases, J lost 6 bases, and 8 bases stayed unmatched. The CDR3 loop is CASSYSGRGLEQYF. The CDR3 DNA reads TGTGCCAGCAGCTATAGCGGGAGAGGCCTCGAGCAGTACTTC.